Shown below are 3 T cell receptor beta chains from a single sample sequenced in a study of monozygotic twins with inflammatory bowel disease. TCRdb reprocessed the 5' RACE reads and keeps a single row for each CDR3 protein, giving no DNA. The sample totals hundreds of thousands of distinct CDR3 sequences. Input material: blood. These receptors came from a human donor with ulcerative colitis or Crohn's disease, or a healthy co-twin of an affected twin (not recorded which).

CDR3 in amino acids: CASSYGSLGMADTQYF. The genes are TRBV6-5 and TRBJ2-3. CDR3 size: 16 residues. From germline, CDR1 is MNHEY and CDR2 SVGAGI.

The rearrangement joins TRBV3-1 to TRBJ2-1; the D call of TRBD2 rests on TCRdb alone, since no DNA is present to check it. Germline CDR1 LGHDT, CDR2 YNNKEL (reference sequence). The CDR3 is 13 residues long. This chain's CDR3 is CATWRAESNEQFF.

The chain has TRBV6-6 and TRBJ2-1; TCRdb's D call of TRBD2 is untestable without DNA. The CDR3 is 12 amino acids. Germline V gene sequence: CDR1 MNHNY, CDR2 SVGAGI (reference sequence). This CDR3 is CASSYPGGEQFF.